This TCR beta chain derives from a study of blood T cell repertoires in COVID-19. Study background: Italy, Spain and the United States were the sources of the convalescent and acute COVID-19 samples.

Only in-frame clones appear in the TCRdb table, and some are missing; sequencing was by immunoSEQ multiplex PCR. The sample carries around 220,000 clones, approximately 80% recorded once. Germline V CDR1 and CDR2: MNHEY, SMNVEV (reference sequence). The CDR3 loop spans 13 amino acids. The V end was cut by 9 bases, the J end by 4 bases, with 16 bases between. The source is an elderly woman with COVID-19, enrolled during active disease. Sequenced sample: peripheral blood. The chain links TRBV27 to TRBJ2-7; D is ambiguous. CDR3 amino acids: CASSRRPLYEQYF. The CDR3 DNA reads as TGTGCCAGTTCAAGACGCCCACTATACGAGCAGTACTTC.